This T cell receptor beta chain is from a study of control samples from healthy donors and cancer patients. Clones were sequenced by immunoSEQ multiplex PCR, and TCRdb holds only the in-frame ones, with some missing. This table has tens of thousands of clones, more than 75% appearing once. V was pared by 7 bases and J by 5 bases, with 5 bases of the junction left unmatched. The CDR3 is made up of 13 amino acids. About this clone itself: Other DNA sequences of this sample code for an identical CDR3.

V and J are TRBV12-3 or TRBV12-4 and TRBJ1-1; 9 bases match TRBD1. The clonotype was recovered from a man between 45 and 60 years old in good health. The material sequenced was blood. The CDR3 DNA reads TGTGCCAGCATTACGACAGGGGGAACTGAAGCTTTCTTT. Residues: CASITTGGTEAFF.